This section outlines one T cell receptor (beta chain) sequence together with its context. This sample is part of a study of blood T cell repertoires in COVID-19. TCRdb keeps only in-frame clones here, not all; method: immunoSEQ multiplex PCR. This table has 300,000 to 450,000 clones, approximately 90% appearing once. Germline values: CDR1 SGHAT, CDR2 FQNNGV. The CDR3 length is 15 residues. The V segment lost 5 bases and the J segment 5 bases; nucleotides outside the gene matches: 5. The rearrangement uses TRBV11-2 and TRBJ2-5; 13 nucleotides line up with TRBD2. The sequencing sample was made of PBMCs or T cells enriched from blood (not recorded which). This receptor was obtained from a man aged 18-30 years who had recovered from COVID-19. CDR3 sequence: CASSAGTSGTETQYF. The CDR3 nucleotides read TGTGCCAGCAGCGCCGGGACTAGCGGGACGGAGACCCAGTACTTC. Combining the CDR3 with reference TRBV11-2 and TRBJ2-5 gives the whole variable domain EAGVAQSPRYKIIEKRQSVAFWCNPISGHATLYWYQQILGQGPKLLIQFQNNGVVDDSQLPKDRFSAERLKGVDSTLKIQPAKLEDSAVYLCASSAGTSGTETQYFGPGTRLLVL.